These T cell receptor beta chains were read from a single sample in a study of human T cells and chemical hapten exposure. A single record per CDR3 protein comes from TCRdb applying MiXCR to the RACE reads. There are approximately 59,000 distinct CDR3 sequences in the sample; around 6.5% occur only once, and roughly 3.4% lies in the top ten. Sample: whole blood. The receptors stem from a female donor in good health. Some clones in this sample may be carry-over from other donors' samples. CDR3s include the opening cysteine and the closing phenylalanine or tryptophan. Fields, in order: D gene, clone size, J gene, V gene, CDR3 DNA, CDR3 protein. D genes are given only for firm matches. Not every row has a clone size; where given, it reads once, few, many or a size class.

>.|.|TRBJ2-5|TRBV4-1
TGCGCCAGCAGCCCAGACCCTGGGCGTCGGGAGACCCAGTACTTC
CASSPDPGRRETQYF
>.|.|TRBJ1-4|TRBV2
TGTGCCAGCAGGGCAGGGTCACCTAATGAAAAACTGTTTTTT
CASRAGSPNEKLFF
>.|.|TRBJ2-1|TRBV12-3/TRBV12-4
TGTGCCAGCAGTCGCGTCCACGGCGTAGAGGTCGGTGAGCAGTTCTTC
CASSRVHGVEVGEQFF
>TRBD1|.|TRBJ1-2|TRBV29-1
TGCAGCGTTGAAGCAGGGGGCCTGTTTGGCTACACCTTC
CSVEAGGLFGYTF
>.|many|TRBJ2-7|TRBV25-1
TGTGCCAGCAGTGAGACTGACTACGAGCAGTACTTC
CASSETDYEQYF
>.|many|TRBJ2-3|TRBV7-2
TGTGCCAGCAGCTTAGTCCCTGAACCGGGAACAGATACGCAGTATTTT
CASSLVPEPGTDTQYF
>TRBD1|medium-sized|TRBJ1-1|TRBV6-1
TGTGCCAGCAGTACCCGGACAGGTTTGAACACTGAAGCTTTCTTT
CASSTRTGLNTEAFF
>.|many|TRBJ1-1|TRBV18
TGTGCCAGCTCACCGACGACGGGGAACACTGAAGCTTTCTTT
CASSPTTGNTEAFF
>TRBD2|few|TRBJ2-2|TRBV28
TGTGCCAGTAAACCCTGGAGGGTAGCGGGAGGGTCTTCGAACACCGGGGAGCTGTTTTTT
CASKPWRVAGGSSNTGELFF
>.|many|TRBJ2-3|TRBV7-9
TGTGCCAGCACCCGTGGGTCAGCCCTAGCCACAGATACGCAGTATTTT
CASTRGSALATDTQYF
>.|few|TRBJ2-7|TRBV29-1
TGCAGCGGACTAGTGGGTCGCGAGCAGTACTTC
CSGLVGREQYF
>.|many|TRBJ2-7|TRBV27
TGTGCCAGCAGTTTATCGGTCGGAAGCTCCTACGAGCAGTACTTC
CASSLSVGSSYEQYF
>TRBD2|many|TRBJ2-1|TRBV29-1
TGCAGCGTGGCCGGGACTAGCGGGAGTTCTTCCTACAATGAGCAGTTCTTC
CSVAGTSGSSSYNEQFF
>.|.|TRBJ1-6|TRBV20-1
TGCAGTGCCCCAGGGGTTTTGGAATCACCCCTCCACTTT
CSAPGVLESPLHF
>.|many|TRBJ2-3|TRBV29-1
TGCAGCATACGGGCAGTAAACACAGATACGCAGTATTTT
CSIRAVNTDTQYF
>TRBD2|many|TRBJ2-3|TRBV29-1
TGCAGCGTTGGGGGACTAGCCAACACAGATACGCAGTATTTT
CSVGGLANTDTQYF
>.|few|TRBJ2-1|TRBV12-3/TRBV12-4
TGTGCCAGCAGCCCCAACGACAATGAGCAGTTCTTC
CASSPNDNEQFF
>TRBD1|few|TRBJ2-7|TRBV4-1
TGCGCCAGCAGCCTTACGGACGGGACAGGGTATTACGAGCAGTACTTC
CASSLTDGTGYYEQYF
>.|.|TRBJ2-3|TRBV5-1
TGCGCCAGCAGCTTGGCTAGTCAAGTAGCAGATACGCAGTATTTT
CASSLASQVADTQYF
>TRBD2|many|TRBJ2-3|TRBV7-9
TGTGCCAGCAGCTTAGCGAGGAGCGGGAGGGAGACAGATACGCAGTATTTT
CASSLARSGRETDTQYF
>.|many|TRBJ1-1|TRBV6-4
TGTGCCAGCAGTGAGTCGAGAGATTTCATGAACACTGAAGCTTTCTTT
CASSESRDFMNTEAFF
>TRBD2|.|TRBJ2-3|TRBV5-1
TGCGCCAGCAGCTTGGTTCTAGCGGGAGACGGCACAGATACGCAGTATTTT
CASSLVLAGDGTDTQYF
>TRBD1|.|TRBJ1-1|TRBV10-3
TGTGCCATCAGTGAGGAGGGGCGGACAGGCGAAGCTTTCTTT
CAISEEGRTGEAFF
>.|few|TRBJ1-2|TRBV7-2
TGTGCCAGCAGCTTATCCTATTCAGTCAGGGACTATGGCTACACCTTC
CASSLSYSVRDYGYTF
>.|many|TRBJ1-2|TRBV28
TGTGCCAGCAGTCCCCCCGACAGTAACTATGGCTACACCTTC
CASSPPDSNYGYTF
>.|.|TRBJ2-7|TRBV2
TGTGCCACCGCCCAGGGGTCAAGCTCCTACGAGCAGTACTTC
CATAQGSSSYEQYF
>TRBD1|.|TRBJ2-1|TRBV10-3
TGTGCCATCAGCGGGACAGGGGAGGGGAGTGAGCAGTTCTTC
CAISGTGEGSEQFF
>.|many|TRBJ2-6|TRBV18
TGTGCCAGCTCAACCCAGGGGCGGCAATCTAGCTCTGGGGCCAACGTCCTGACTTTC
CASSTQGRQSSSGANVLTF